This entry lists 29 T cell receptor beta chains sequenced from one sample in a study of T cells in Graves' hyperthyroidism and ophthalmopathy. Researchers amplified the TCR beta CDR3 regions from RNA transcripts. TCR CDR3 regions were first amplified by RT-PCR with HTBI primers. TCRdb itself ran the multiplex PCR reads through MiXCR, one entry per CDR3 protein. The sample consists of around 720,000 distinct CDR3 sequences, 35% of them appearing once. Source material: blood. The receptors come from a woman between 40 and 55 years old with Graves' hyperthyroidism.

This clonotype showed up many times. The chain links TRBV20-1 to TRBJ1-1; no firm D call. The CDR3 consists of 12 residues. Germline assignment: CDR1 DFQATT and CDR2 SNEGSKA (reference sequence). V was trimmed by 5 bases and J by 1 base, leaving 8 bases between them. This CDR3 is CSAVWGNTEAFF. The CDR3 DNA reads TGCAGTGCTGTATGGGGGAACACTGAAGCTTTCTTT.

This clonotype was seen only a few times. One end of the junction fails to match germline, which may point to a read error. This sequence joins TRBV10-1 and TRBJ1-1; 7 bases are shared with TRBD1. The germline gives CDR1 WNHNN, CDR2 SYGVQD (reference sequence). This CDR3 contains 14 residues. The chain's CDR3 is CASSDPDRNAEAFF. CDR3 bases: TGCGCCAGCAGTGACCCGGACAGGAACGCTGAAGCTTTCTTT.

This clonotype showed up just a few times. The gene calls are TRBV14 and TRBJ2-6, with D possibly TRBD1 on 6 matching bases. Germline-derived CDR1 and CDR2 are SGHDN and FVKESK. The CDR3 has 16 amino acids. V gave up 0 bases and J gave up 4 bases, with 10 bases separating them. This chain's CDR3 is CASSQEQGTGANVLTF. CDR3 nucleotides: TGTGCCAGCAGCCAAGAGCAGGGGACCGGGGCCAACGTCCTGACTTTC.

This clonotype was seen repeatedly, ten times or more. This chain uses TRBV19 with TRBJ1-5; no definite D call. V lost 2 bases and J 5 bases, leaving 16 bases between the germline ends. Germline V gene lookup returns CDR1 LNHDA and CDR2 SQIVND (reference sequence). The CDR3 consists of 16 residues. This chain's CDR3 is CASSIRSGRLDQPQHF. The CDR3 bases are TGTGCCAGTAGTATAAGATCAGGAAGGTTGGATCAGCCCCAGCATTTT.

The CDR3 region is CSVTGVNEQFF. CDR3 nucleotides: TGCAGCGTGACAGGGGTCAATGAGCAGTTCTTC. This chain uses TRBV29-1 with TRBJ2-1; 8 bases map to TRBD1. Germline V gene sequence: CDR1 SQVTM, CDR2 ANQGSEA. This CDR3 region has 11 residues. The ends lost 6 bases at V and 6 bases at J; junction bases unmatched: 1.

The table lists this clonotype with a count of one. A much larger clone lies a single base off, so this may be a read error. The rearrangement links TRBV20-1 to TRBJ1-6; tentatively, D is TRBD1 (6 bases). The CDR3 spans 15 residues. V was pared by 1 base and J by 12 bases, with 19 bases between. Germline values: CDR1 DFQATT, CDR2 SNEGSKA (reference sequence). The CDR3 loop is CSARGGGLLLLPLHF. DNA of the CDR3: TGCAGTGCTAGAGGAGGGGGGCTTCTACTCTTACCCCTCCACTTT.

Comments on this clonotype: This may stem from a read error, because a much larger clone lies one nucleotide away. The rearrangement uses TRBV19 and TRBJ1-4; D gene uncertain. This CDR3 has 13 amino acids. The germline CDR1 and CDR2 sequences are LNHDA and SQIVND (reference sequence). Deletions cut 8 bases from V and 4 bases from J, with 11 bases between. CDR3 sequence (DNA): TGTGCCAGTTCGGTAACAATTAATGAAAAACTGTTTTTT. Translation gives CASSVTINEKLFF.

In this sample, this clonotype turned up many times. This chain's CDR3 is CASSLTGWGANVLTF. For the CDR3, the DNA is TGTGCCAGCAGCTTAACAGGGTGGGGGGCCAACGTCCTGACTTTC. This chain links TRBV11-2 with TRBJ2-6; tentatively, D is TRBD1 (6 bases). Trimming cost V 2 bases and J 4 bases, with 9 bases left between them. Germline-derived CDR1 and CDR2 are SGHAT and FQNNGV. This CDR3 has 15 residues.

There are many counts of this clonotype. This chain connects TRBV29-1 to TRBJ2-2; 9 nucleotides agree with TRBD1. The CDR3 runs 14 residues. In germline, CDR1 is SQVTM, CDR2 ANQGSEA. V gave up 7 bases and J gave up 5 bases; unmatched junction bases: 8. CDR3 in amino acids: CSAGGQGETGELFF. As DNA, the CDR3 is TGCAGCGCGGGGGGACAGGGTGAAACCGGGGAGCTGTTTTTT.

This clonotype was observed at least ten times. The V gene is TRBV7-2, the J gene TRBJ1-2, with D possibly TRBD1 on 6 matching bases. The CDR3 totals 14 residues. Germline CDR1 and CDR2: SGHTA and FQGNSA. Trimming pared 2 bases from V and 3 bases from J, leaving 10 bases between. Written as DNA, the CDR3 is TGTGCCAGCAGCTTATCAGGGGTGGACTATGGCTACACCTTC. Amino acid sequence: CASSLSGVDYGYTF.

With respect to this clonotype: A read error may explain this, as a much larger clone is one base away. The chain employs TRBV24-1 and TRBJ1-3; D is unclear. Germline V CDR1 and CDR2: KGHDR, SFDVKD. The V end lost 4 bases, the J end lost 1 base, and 10 bases lay between the germline ends. This CDR3 spans 15 amino acids. The CDR3 DNA sequence: TGTGCCACCAGTGACCCTATAGGGTCTGGAAACACCATATATTTT. It is translated as CATSDPIGSGNTIYF.

The chain carries TRBV25-1 and TRBJ1-5, with no clear D. The CDR3 totals 16 residues. Germline V gene lookup returns CDR1 MGHDK and CDR2 SYGVNS. Trimming stripped 2 bases from V and 2 bases from J, with 13 bases between. The CDR3 coding sequence is TGTGCCAGCAGTGAAGGCAGCTTCGGTGGCAATCAGCCCCAGCATTTT. Translation: CASSEGSFGGNQPQHF.

V is TRBV29-1 and J is TRBJ2-7; 11 bases map to TRBD1. The V gene's germline CDR1 is SQVTM and CDR2 ANQGSEA. This CDR3 region has 16 residues. The ends lost 1 base at V and 2 bases at J; junction bases unmatched: 7. CDR3 in DNA: TGCAGCGTTGAAGGGGACGGACAGGGGGCCCCCTACGAGCAGTACTTC. Its translation: CSVEGDGQGAPYEQYF.

The chain uses TRBV19 and TRBJ2-6; D ambiguous. The CDR3 has 15 amino acids. Between the trimmed V and J ends, which lost 7 bases and 2 bases, there was a span of 12 bases. Germline CDR1 LNHDA, CDR2 SQIVND (reference sequence). The CDR3 nucleotides are TGTGCCAGTACCATTTTGGCGCCTGGGGCCAACGTCCTGACTTTC. This encodes CASTILAPGANVLTF. Drawing the rest from reference TRBV19 and TRBJ2-6, the complete variable domain is DGGITQSPKYLFRKEGQNVTLSCEQNLNHDAMYWYRQDPGQGLRLIYYSQIVNDFQKGDIAEGYSVSREKKESFPLTVTSAQKNPTAFYLCASTILAPGANVLTFGAGSRLTVL.

In this sample, this clonotype turned up many times. The chain joins TRBV10-1 to TRBJ2-5, with TRBD1 matching 8 bases. The CDR3 consists of 15 residues. V shed 5 bases, J shed 0 bases, and the junction held 5 bases outside the gene matches. Germline CDR1 WNHNN, CDR2 SYGVQD (reference sequence). The CDR3 bases are TGCGCCAGCAGTAATGCACAGGGGGACCAAGAGACCCAGTACTTC. Amino acid sequence: CASSNAQGDQETQYF.

The chain couples TRBV19 to TRBJ2-3; either TRBD1 or TRBD2 may fit D (5 bases each). Germline-derived CDR1 and CDR2 are LNHDA and SQIVND (reference sequence). The V gene lost 8 bases and the J gene lost 0 bases, with 15 bases spanning the gap. CDR3 size: 15 residues. CDR3: CASLGTVASTDTQYF. The CDR3 region has the DNA TGTGCCAGTCTAGGGACGGTTGCTAGCACAGATACGCAGTATTTT.

This sequence joins TRBV11-2 and TRBJ2-7; 8 nucleotides line up with TRBD2. This CDR3 has 15 amino acids. CDR1 is SGHAT and CDR2 is FQNNGV in the germline V gene. V shed 5 bases, J shed 2 bases, and the junction held 8 bases outside the gene matches. CDR3 sequence reads: CASSRYGGRPYEQYF. The CDR3 region has the DNA TGTGCCAGCAGCCGGTATGGCGGGAGGCCCTACGAGCAGTACTTC.

The chain is built from TRBV6-5 and TRBJ2-7; tentative D call: TRBD1 (6 bases). V was trimmed by 2 bases and J by 3 bases, leaving 8 bases between them. The CDR3 is made up of 13 amino acids. Germline V gene sequence: CDR1 MNHEY, CDR2 SVGAGI. The CDR3 DNA is TGTGCCAGCAGTTACACAGGGAGCTACGAGCAGTACTTC. Encoded protein: CASSYTGSYEQYF.

This sequence joins TRBV14 and TRBJ1-2; the match to TRBD1 covers 9 bases. The CDR3 loop spans 15 amino acids. Per the germline V gene, CDR1 is SGHDN and CDR2 is FVKESK. Unmatched junction bases numbered 8, after V lost 3 bases and J lost 6 bases. This CDR3 reads CASSQIQGAFDGYTF. The CDR3 DNA follows: TGTGCCAGCAGCCAGATACAGGGGGCGTTTGATGGCTACACCTTC.

Concerning this clonotype: A much larger clone lies a single base off, so this may be a read error. The chain is built from TRBV20-1 and TRBJ1-2; 8 nucleotides line up with TRBD1. This CDR3 comprises 12 residues. V trimming: 5 bases; J trimming: 8 bases; junction bases outside the gene matches: 7. The germline gives CDR1 DFQATT, CDR2 SNEGSKA (reference sequence). This CDR3 is CSAGRGRGGYTF. The CDR3 DNA is TGCAGTGCTGGCAGGGGGCGGGGCGGCTACACCTTC.

This clonotype was detected a few times. A much larger clone differs by one base, so this may be a read error. The genes are TRBV9 and TRBJ1-1; D ambiguous. CDR3 size: 13 residues. Germline V gene data show CDR1 as SGDLS and CDR2 as YYNGEE. The CDR3 loop reads CASSVSYYTEALF. The CDR3 DNA reads as TGTGCCAGCAGCGTCTCGTACTACACTGAAGCTCTCTTT.

The V and J genes are TRBV10-3 and TRBJ1-2, with D possibly matching TRBD1 (6 bases). The CDR3 covers 16 residues. Between the trimmed V and J ends, which lost 0 bases and 7 bases, there was a span of 18 bases. Germline V gives CDR1 ENHRY, CDR2 SYGVKD. CDR3 nucleotide sequence: TGTGCCATCAGTGAGTCGAACCGGGGGGGCTACGGTGGCTACACCTTC. Translated, it gives CAISESNRGGYGGYTF.

This clonotype was seen more than once but under ten times. The rearrangement links TRBV6-1 to TRBJ1-5; 7 bases match TRBD1. The CDR3 has 15 residues. Trimming cost V 4 bases and J 2 bases; bases outside gene matches: 5. Germline V gene data show CDR1 as MNHNS and CDR2 as SASEGT. CDR3 residues: CASSGYRGGNQPQHF. The CDR3 DNA is TGTGCCAGCAGTGGCTACAGGGGCGGCAATCAGCCCCAGCATTTT.

This clonotype occurred many times. The genes are TRBV5-1 and TRBJ1-3; D is undetermined. Germline V gene sequence: CDR1 SGHRS, CDR2 YFSETQ. V was clipped by 3 bases and J by 4 bases, with 11 bases between them. The CDR3 is made up of 14 amino acids. The CDR3 DNA reads as TGCGCCAGCAGCTCGAATCGTCAGGGAAACACCATATATTTT. This codes for CASSSNRQGNTIYF.

V is TRBV7-3 and J is TRBJ2-7; D is uncertain. Germline assignment: CDR1 SGHTA and CDR2 FQGTGA. The CDR3 contains 15 residues. V dropped 4 bases and J dropped 1 base, with 14 bases sitting between them. For the CDR3, the DNA is TGTGCCAGCAGCTACGGGCCAGGATTGTCCTACGAGCAGTACTTC. It codes for CASSYGPGLSYEQYF.

The chain combines TRBV6-1 with TRBJ1-6, with D possibly matching TRBD1 (5 bases). The germline gives CDR1 MNHNS, CDR2 SASEGT. The CDR3 is 17 residues long. V lost 10 bases and J lost 5, with 24 bases in between. The CDR3 sequence is CATRPQGTSPNNSPLHF. In DNA, the CDR3 is TGTGCCACACGGCCCCAGGGCACCTCTCCTAATAATTCACCCCTCCACTTT.

This clonotype appeared a few times. The V and J genes are TRBV6-6 and TRBJ1-5; D gene unclear. With 6 bases removed from V and 9 bases from J, the gap between germline ends came to 15 bases. Germline CDR1 reads MNHNY; CDR2 reads SVGAGI (reference sequence). This CDR3 is 13 amino acids long. The CDR3 region has the DNA TGTGCCAGCAGCCAAGAACCGCGGCGGCCCCAGCATTTT. Translation: CASSQEPRRPQHF.

CDR3: CSARERPGQGGYSNQPQHF. CDR3 nucleotides: TGCAGTGCTAGAGAACGACCGGGACAGGGGGGCTATAGCAATCAGCCCCAGCATTTT. The gene calls are TRBV20-1 and TRBJ1-5; TRBD1 aligns across 11 bases. The CDR3 contains 19 residues. Germline V gene sequence: CDR1 DFQATT, CDR2 SNEGSKA (reference sequence). Germline trimming cut 0 bases from V and 0 bases from J; bases unmatched to any gene: 10.

This clonotype was seen many times. The chain couples TRBV7-2 to TRBJ1-2; D possibly corresponds to TRBD1 (6 bases). The CDR3 loop spans 15 amino acids. V lost 0 bases to trimming and J lost 4 bases, with 12 bases between them. The germline V gene has CDR1 SGHTA and CDR2 FQGNSA. CDR3 in amino acids: CASSLAMGAIYGYTF. The CDR3 DNA sequence: TGTGCCAGCAGCTTAGCGATGGGGGCGATCTATGGCTACACCTTC.